This TCR beta chain came from a study of PD-1 blockade in classical Hodgkin lymphoma. TCRdb keeps only in-frame clones here, not all; method: immunoSEQ multiplex PCR. Of approximately 60,000 clones listed, about nine tenths are singletons. General study points: The authors have not defined what causes the repertoire differences, possibly disease activity or prior therapy. After ASCT, patients who started nivolumab under 1 year later were excluded. The study found that TCR diversity rose significantly by C4D1 in CD4+ but not CD8+ cells.

Brentuximab vedotin exposure varied, and every patient relapsed after autologous stem cell transplantation. Trimming pared 9 bases from V and 2 bases from J, leaving 17 bases between. The V gene's germline CDR1 is MNHNS and CDR2 SASEGT. The CDR3 extends over 14 amino acids. As to this clone: Its antigen is still unknown.

Material: peripheral blood mononuclear cells (PBMCs), obtained at baseline. V gene TRBV6-1 combines with J gene TRBJ2-7, with a tentative D call TRBD2 (6 bases). The receptor comes from a human donor with classical Hodgkin lymphoma. CDR3 bases: TGTGCCAGTTCGGGCGGCGGGGCAACCTACGAGCAGTACTTC. Translated, it gives CASSGGGATYEQYF.